A single sample is the source of the 8 T cell receptor beta chains below, sequenced in a study of radiation and T cells in renal cell carcinoma (dated by TCRdb to the early 2020s). The library came from the immunoSEQ multiplex PCR assay. Imported from immuneACCESS, the table was reduced by TCRdb to in-frame sequences with V and J called. These copies leave out some clones; in studies compared against another copy, an unresolved V gene accounts for under half, and the cause of the remainder is not known. For this sample the table gives roughly 130,000 clones, of which 70% to 90% were detected only once. The ten top clones hold under 2.5% of the sample. The intended sense of this specimen's time point label: blood 2 weeks post-SBRT. Read against the paper, the sample's treatment or condition label means: 15 Gy SBRT to primary tumor, nephrectomy 4 weeks later. The sequencing used blood, collected from a patient whose treatment included radiotherapy and nephrectomy. These receptors were taken from a woman aged 60-70 years with renal cell carcinoma.

This clone turned up a few times. The V and J genes are TRBV5-4 and TRBJ2-3; possible D gene TRBD1, 6 bases. CDR3 size: 15 residues. Trimming removed 0 bases at V and 3 bases at J, with 11 bases between. Germline values: CDR1 SGHNT, CDR2 YYREEE (reference sequence). Written as DNA, the CDR3 is TGTGCCAGCAGCTTGGTTCAGGGGCGGACAGATACGCAGTATTTT. It codes for CASSLVQGRTDTQYF.

V is TRBV19 and J is TRBJ1-1; a possible D gene is TRBD1 (5 bases). Germline CDR1 reads LNHDA; CDR2 reads SQIVND (reference sequence). This CDR3 has 12 residues. V shed 7 bases and J shed 3 bases, with 9 bases lying between them. The CDR3 DNA reads as TGTGCCAGTACCGGGGCCTACACTGAAGCTTTCTTT. Translation gives CASTGAYTEAFF.

This chain joins TRBV21-1 and TRBJ2-3. TRBV21-1 is annotated as a pseudogene. The CDR3 consists of 14 residues. The chain's CDR3 is CASSWTGTLSTQYF. The CDR3 DNA reads TGTGCCAGCAGCTGGACCGGGACCCTCTCTACGCAGTATTTT.

J is TRBJ2-2 and V is TRBV13; 9 positions agree with TRBD1. J was trimmed by 7 bases and V by 3 bases; bases with no gene match: 6. Germline V lookup: CDR1 PRHDT, CDR2 FYEKMQ (reference sequence). The CDR3 consists of 15 residues. The CDR3 sequence is CASSFVGQGHGELFF. The CDR3 DNA reads TGTGCCAGCAGCTTTGTGGGACAGGGCCACGGGGAGCTGTTTTTT.

This rearrangement joins TRBV9 to TRBJ2-6, with 7 nucleotides matching TRBD1. This CDR3 comprises 17 residues. J gave up 3 bases and V 4 bases, and 10 bases lay outside the gene matches. Germline V lookup: CDR1 SGDLS, CDR2 YYNGEE. CDR3 sequence reads: CASSFWKGDSGANVLTF. The CDR3 DNA reads as TGTGCCAGCAGCTTCTGGAAGGGGGACAGTGGGGCCAACGTCCTGACTTTC.

The chain links TRBV9 to TRBJ1-6; TRBD1 agrees at 7 bases. The CDR3 contains 18 residues. After removal of 3 bases from V and 0 bases from J, the junction contained 9 bases not matched to a gene. The germline V gene has CDR1 SGDLS and CDR2 YYNGEE. The CDR3 here is CASSARDSRSSYNSPLHF. CDR3 bases: TGTGCCAGCAGCGCAAGGGACAGTAGGAGCTCCTATAATTCACCCCTCCACTTT.

This chain uses TRBV19 with TRBJ1-2, with 9 bases lining up with TRBD1. The CDR3 totals 15 residues. Trimming took 4 bases from V and 6 from J; bases not matched to a gene: 9. CDR1 is LNHDA and CDR2 is SQIVND in the germline V gene (reference sequence). This chain's CDR3 is CASSTISGTGNGYTF. The CDR3 DNA sequence: TGTGCCAGTAGTACGATCTCCGGGACAGGGAATGGCTACACCTTC.

The chain recombines TRBV7-2 with TRBJ1-1; D unresolved. The CDR3 extends over 14 amino acids. Trimming stripped 5 bases from V and 1 base from J, with 11 bases between. Germline-derived CDR1 and CDR2 are SGHTA and FQGNSA. The DNA of the CDR3 is TGTGCCAGCAGCCTTATGGGAGGGAACACTGAAGCTTTCTTT. It specifies CASSLMGGNTEAFF.